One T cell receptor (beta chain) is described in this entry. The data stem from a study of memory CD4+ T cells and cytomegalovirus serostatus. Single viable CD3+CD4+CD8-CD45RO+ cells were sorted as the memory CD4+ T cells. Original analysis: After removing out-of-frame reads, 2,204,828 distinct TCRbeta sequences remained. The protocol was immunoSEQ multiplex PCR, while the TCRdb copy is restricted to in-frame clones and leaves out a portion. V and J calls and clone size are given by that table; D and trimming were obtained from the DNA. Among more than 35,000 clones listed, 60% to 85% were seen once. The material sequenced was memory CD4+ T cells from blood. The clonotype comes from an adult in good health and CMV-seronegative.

CDR3 in amino acids: CAYSQGGWETQYF. The CDR3 nucleotides are TGTGCCTACTCACAGGGAGGTTGGGAGACCCAGTACTTC. The gene calls are TRBV30 and TRBJ2-5, with D possibly called TRBD1 or TRBD2 (6 bases each). The V end was cut by 7 bases, the J end by 5 bases, with 17 bases between. This CDR3 spans 13 amino acids. Germline V gives CDR1 GTSNPN, CDR2 SVGIG (reference sequence). The whole variable domain, remainder taken from reference TRBV30 and TRBJ2-5, is SQTIHQWPATLVQPVGSPLSLECTVEGTSNPNLYWYRQAAGRGLQLLFYSVGIGQISSEVPQNLSASRPQDRQFILSSKKLLLSDSGFYLCAYSQGGWETQYFGPGTRLLVL.